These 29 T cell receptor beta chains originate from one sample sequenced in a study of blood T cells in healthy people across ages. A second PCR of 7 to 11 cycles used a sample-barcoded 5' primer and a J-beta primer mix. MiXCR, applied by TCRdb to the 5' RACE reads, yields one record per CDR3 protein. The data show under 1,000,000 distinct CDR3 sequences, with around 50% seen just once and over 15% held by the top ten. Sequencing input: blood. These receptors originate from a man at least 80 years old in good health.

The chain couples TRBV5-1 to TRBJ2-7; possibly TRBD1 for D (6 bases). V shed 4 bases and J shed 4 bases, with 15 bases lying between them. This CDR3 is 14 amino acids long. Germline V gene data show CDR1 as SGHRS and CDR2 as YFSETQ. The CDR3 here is CASSITGSGYEQYF. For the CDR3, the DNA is TGCGCCAGCAGCATCACAGGGTCGGGATACGAGCAGTACTTC.

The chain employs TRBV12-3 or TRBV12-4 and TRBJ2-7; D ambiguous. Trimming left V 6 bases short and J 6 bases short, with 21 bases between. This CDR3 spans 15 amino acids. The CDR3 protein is CASSIKQFFRSEQYF. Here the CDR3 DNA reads TGTGCCAGCAGCATTAAACAGTTTTTTCGCTCCGAGCAGTACTTC.

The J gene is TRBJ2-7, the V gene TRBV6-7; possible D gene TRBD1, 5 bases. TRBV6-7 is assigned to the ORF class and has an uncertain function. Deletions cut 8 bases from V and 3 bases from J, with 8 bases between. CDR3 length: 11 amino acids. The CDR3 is CASDRNYEQYF. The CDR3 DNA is TGTGCCAGCGACAGAAACTACGAGCAGTACTTC.

The CDR3 here is CASMRDLNQPQHF. Written as DNA, the CDR3 is TGTGCCAGCATGCGAGACTTGAATCAGCCCCAGCATTTT. V and J are TRBV2 and TRBJ1-5, with D unclear. Germline values: CDR1 SNHLY, CDR2 FYNNEI. V was clipped by 7 bases and J by 4 bases, with 11 bases between them. There are 13 residues in the CDR3.

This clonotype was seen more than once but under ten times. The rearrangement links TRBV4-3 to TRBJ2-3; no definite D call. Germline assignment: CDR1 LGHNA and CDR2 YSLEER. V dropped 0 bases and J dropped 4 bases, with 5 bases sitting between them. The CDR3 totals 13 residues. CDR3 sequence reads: CASSQDSPDTQYF. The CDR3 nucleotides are TGCGCCAGCAGCCAAGATTCACCAGATACGCAGTATTTT.

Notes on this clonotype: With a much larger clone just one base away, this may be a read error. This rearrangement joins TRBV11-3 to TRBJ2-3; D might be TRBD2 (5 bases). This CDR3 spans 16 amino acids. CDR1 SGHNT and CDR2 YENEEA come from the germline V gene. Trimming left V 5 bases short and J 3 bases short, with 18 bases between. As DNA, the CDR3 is TGTGCCAGCAGCCGTAAGAGGGTCTGGGGTACAGATACGCAGTATTTT. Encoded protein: CASSRKRVWGTDTQYF.

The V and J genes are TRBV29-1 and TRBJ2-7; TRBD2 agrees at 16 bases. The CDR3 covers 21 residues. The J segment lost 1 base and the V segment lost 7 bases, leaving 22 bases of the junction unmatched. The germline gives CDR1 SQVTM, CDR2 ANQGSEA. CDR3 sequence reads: CSALIGVPGLAGGPDSYEQYF. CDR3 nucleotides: TGCAGCGCCCTAATAGGGGTCCCGGGACTAGCGGGAGGGCCCGATTCCTACGAGCAGTACTTC.

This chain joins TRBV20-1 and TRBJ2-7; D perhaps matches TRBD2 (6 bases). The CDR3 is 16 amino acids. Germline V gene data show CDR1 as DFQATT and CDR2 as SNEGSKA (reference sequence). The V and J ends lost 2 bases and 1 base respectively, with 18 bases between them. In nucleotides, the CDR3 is TGCAGTGCTAGAAAGGGCCGGGACTCGGAGTCCTACGAGCAGTACTTC. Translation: CSARKGRDSESYEQYF.

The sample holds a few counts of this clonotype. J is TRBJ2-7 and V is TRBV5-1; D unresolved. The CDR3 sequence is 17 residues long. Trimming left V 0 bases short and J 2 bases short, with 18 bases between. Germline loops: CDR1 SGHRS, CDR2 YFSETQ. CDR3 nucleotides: TGCGCCAGCAGCTTGGAGGCTTCTCAGGCCCTTCCCTACGAGCAGTACTTC. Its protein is CASSLEASQALPYEQYF. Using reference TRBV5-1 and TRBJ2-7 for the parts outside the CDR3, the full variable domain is KAGVTQTPRYLIKTRGQQVTLSCSPISGHRSVSWYQQTPGQGLQFLFEYFSETQRNKGNFPGRFSGRQFSNSRSEMNVSTLELGDSALYLCASSLEASQALPYEQYFGPGTRLTVT.

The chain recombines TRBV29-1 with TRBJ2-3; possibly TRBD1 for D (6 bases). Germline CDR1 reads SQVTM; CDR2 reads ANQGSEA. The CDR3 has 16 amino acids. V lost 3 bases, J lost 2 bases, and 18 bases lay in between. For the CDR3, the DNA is TGCAGCGTTGACGGGGTCCCAGGGGAGATCACAGATACGCAGTATTTT. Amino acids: CSVDGVPGEITDTQYF.

CDR3 in DNA: TGCAGCGTTCGCGGGACTAGCGGGAGTTTCGCCTACGAGCAGTACTTC. It codes for CSVRGTSGSFAYEQYF. The chain is built from TRBV29-1 and TRBJ2-7, with TRBD2 identical over 14 bases. This CDR3 is built from 16 residues. Germline V CDR1 and CDR2: SQVTM, ANQGSEA. Trimming at V came to 5 bases and at J to 2 bases, leaving 8 bases not matched to a gene.

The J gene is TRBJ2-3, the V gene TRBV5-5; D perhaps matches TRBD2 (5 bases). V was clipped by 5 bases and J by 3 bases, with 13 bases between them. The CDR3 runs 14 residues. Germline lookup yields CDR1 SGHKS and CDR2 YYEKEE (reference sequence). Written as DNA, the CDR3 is TGTGCCAGCAGTTCCGGGGTAGCGACAGATACGCAGTATTTT. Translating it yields CASSSGVATDTQYF.

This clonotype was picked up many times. DNA of the CDR3: TGTGCCAGCGCCACTGACGGGGGCTCCGATTCACCCCTCCACTTT. It yields the protein CASATDGGSDSPLHF. The V gene is TRBV7-2, the J gene TRBJ1-6; D may be TRBD1 (6 bases). Germline V gives CDR1 SGHTA, CDR2 FQGNSA. The CDR3 has 15 amino acids. V was cut by 8 bases and J by 8 bases, with 19 bases left in between.

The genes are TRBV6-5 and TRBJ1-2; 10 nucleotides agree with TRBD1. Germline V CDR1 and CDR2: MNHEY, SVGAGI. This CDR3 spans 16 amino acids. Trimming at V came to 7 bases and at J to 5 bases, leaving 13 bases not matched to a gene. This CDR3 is CASTIQTGTGVYGYTF. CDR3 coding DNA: TGTGCCAGCACGATCCAAACCGGGACAGGGGTATATGGCTACACCTTC.

In nucleotides, the CDR3 is TGTGCCAGCAGCCGACTTAGCGGAGCGGGGGGCGAACAGTTCTTC. Protein sequence: CASSRLSGAGGEQFF. The V call is TRBV7-2, the J call TRBJ2-1; 9 nucleotides agree with TRBD2. CDR1 is SGHTA, CDR2 FQGNSA, per germline. With V trimmed by 5 bases and J by 13 bases, 15 bases remained unmatched. The length of the CDR3 is 15 residues.

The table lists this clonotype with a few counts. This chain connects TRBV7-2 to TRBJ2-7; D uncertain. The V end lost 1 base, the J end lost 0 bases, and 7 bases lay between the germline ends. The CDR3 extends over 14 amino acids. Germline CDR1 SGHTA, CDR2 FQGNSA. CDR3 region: CASSLDPNSYEQYF. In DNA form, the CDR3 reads TGTGCCAGCAGCTTAGACCCTAACTCCTACGAGCAGTACTTC.

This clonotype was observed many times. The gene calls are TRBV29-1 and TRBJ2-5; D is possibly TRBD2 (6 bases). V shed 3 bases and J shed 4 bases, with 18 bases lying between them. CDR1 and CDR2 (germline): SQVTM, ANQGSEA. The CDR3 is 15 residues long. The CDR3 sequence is CSVDQAPGVRETQYF. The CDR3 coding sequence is TGCAGCGTTGATCAGGCCCCGGGGGTCCGAGAGACCCAGTACTTC.

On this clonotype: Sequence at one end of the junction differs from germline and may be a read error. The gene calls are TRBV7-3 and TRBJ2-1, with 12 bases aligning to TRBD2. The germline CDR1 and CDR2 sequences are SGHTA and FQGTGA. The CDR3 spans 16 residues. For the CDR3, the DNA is TGTGCCAGCAGCTTCACTAGCGGGAGGCCCCACAATGGGCAGTTCTTC. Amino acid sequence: CASSFTSGRPHNGQFF.

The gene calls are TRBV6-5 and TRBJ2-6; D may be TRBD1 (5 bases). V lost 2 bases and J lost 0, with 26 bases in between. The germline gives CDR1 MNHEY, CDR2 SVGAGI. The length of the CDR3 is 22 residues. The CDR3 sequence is CASSYLTVGPKVDGSGANVLTF. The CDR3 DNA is TGTGCCAGCAGTTACCTCACAGTGGGGCCCAAAGTAGATGGCTCTGGGGCCAACGTCCTGACTTTC.

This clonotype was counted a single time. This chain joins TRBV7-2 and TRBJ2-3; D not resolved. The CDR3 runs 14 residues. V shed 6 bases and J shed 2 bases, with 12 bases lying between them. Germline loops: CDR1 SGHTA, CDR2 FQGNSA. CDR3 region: CASSFQPHTDTQYF. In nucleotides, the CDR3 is TGTGCCAGCAGTTTTCAACCCCACACAGATACGCAGTATTTT.

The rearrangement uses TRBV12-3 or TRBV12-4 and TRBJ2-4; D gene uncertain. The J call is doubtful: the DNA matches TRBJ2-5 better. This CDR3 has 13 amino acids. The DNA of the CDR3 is TGTGCCAGCACCGGCAGTACTCAAGAGACCCAGTACTTC. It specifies CASTGSTQETQYF.

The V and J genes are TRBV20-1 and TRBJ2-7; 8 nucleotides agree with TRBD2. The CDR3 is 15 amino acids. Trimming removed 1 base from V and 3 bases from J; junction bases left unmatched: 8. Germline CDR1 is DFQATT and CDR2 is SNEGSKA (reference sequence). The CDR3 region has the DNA TGCAGTGCTAGAGTTTCTAGCGGGCAGCACTACGAGCAGTACTTC. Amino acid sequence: CSARVSSGQHYEQYF.

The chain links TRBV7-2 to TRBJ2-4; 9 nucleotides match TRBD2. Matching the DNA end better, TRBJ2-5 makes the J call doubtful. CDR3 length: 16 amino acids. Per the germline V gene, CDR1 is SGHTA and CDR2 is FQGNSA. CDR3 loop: CASSLFPAGGQETQYF. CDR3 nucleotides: TGTGCCAGCAGCTTGTTCCCAGCGGGAGGCCAAGAGACCCAGTACTTC.

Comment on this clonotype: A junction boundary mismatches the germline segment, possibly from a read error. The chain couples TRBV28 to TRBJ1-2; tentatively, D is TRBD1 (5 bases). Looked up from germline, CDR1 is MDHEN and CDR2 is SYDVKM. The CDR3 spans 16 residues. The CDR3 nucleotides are TGTGCCTGCAGAACCCCTTCGGGACGGGGAAACTATGGCTACACCTTC. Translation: CACRTPSGRGNYGYTF.

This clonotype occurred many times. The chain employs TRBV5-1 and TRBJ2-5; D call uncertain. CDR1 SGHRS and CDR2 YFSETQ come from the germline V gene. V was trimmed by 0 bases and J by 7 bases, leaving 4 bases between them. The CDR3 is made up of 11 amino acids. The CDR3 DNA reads TGCGCCAGCAGCTTGGAGGGGACCCAGTACTTC. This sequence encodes CASSLEGTQYF.

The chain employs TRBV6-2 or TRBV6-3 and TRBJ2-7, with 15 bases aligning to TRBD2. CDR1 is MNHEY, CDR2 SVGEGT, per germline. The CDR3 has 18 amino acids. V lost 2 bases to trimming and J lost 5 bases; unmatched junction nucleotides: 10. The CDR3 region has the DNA TGTGCCAGCAGTTACCGAACCGGACTAGCGGGAGGGCCCCACGAGCAGTACTTC. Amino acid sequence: CASSYRTGLAGGPHEQYF.

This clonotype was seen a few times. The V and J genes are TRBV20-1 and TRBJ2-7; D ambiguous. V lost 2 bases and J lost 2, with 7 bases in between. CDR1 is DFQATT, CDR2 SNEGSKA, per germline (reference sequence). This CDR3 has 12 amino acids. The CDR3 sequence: CSARQDTYEQYF. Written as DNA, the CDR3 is TGCAGTGCTAGACAGGATACCTACGAGCAGTACTTC.

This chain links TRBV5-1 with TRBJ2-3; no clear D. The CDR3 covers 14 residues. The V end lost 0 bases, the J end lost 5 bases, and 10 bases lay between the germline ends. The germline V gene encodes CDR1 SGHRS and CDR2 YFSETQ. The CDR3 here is CASSLDPPGDTQYF. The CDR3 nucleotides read TGCGCCAGCAGCTTGGACCCCCCGGGAGATACGCAGTATTTT.

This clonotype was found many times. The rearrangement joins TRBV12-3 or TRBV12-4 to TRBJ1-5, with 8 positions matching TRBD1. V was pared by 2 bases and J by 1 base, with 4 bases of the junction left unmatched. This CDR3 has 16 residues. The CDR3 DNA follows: TGTGCCAGCAGTTTAAGCAGGGGGCAGAGCAATCAGCCCCAGCATTTT. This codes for CASSLSRGQSNQPQHF.